Following are 9 T cell receptor beta chains from one sample sequenced in a study of blood T cell repertoires in COVID-19. Clones were read by immunoSEQ multiplex PCR, and TCRdb kept only the in-frame ones, dropping some. The sample includes 60,000 to 80,000 clones, 80% of them seen just once. The specimen was peripheral blood. These receptors came from a man aged 50 or older with COVID-19, enrolled during active disease.

This clone occurred a few times. This chain's CDR3 is CASSTTGSQTEAFF. CDR3 coding DNA: TGTGCCAGCTCAACGACAGGGTCTCAAACTGAAGCTTTCTTT. The chain recombines TRBV18 with TRBJ1-1, with 7 bases matching TRBD1. V was pared by 5 bases and J by 5 bases, with 8 bases of the junction left unmatched. CDR1 and CDR2 (germline): KGHSH, LQKENI. The length of the CDR3 is 14 residues.

The chain joins TRBV19 to TRBJ2-7, with 12 bases matching TRBD2. This CDR3 is 14 amino acids long. V trimming: 4 bases; J trimming: 3 bases; junction bases outside the gene matches: 1. Per germline, CDR1 LNHDA and CDR2 SQIVND (reference sequence). The CDR3: CASSTTSGSYEQYF. For the CDR3, the DNA is TGTGCCAGTAGTACGACTAGCGGGAGCTACGAGCAGTACTTC.

The rearrangement joins TRBV3-1 (or the pseudogene TRBV3-2) to TRBJ2-5; 12 nucleotides line up with TRBD2. The germline gives CDR1 LGHDT, CDR2 YNNKEL (reference sequence). CDR3 length equals 16 residues. The V gene end was trimmed by 4 bases and the J gene end by 2 bases; junction bases not matched to a gene: 5. CDR3 DNA sequence: TGTGCCAGCAGCCCCTGGACTAGCGGGGTACAAGAGACCCAGTACTTC. Translated, it gives CASSPWTSGVQETQYF.

This rearrangement joins TRBV5-1 to TRBJ2-5, with D maybe TRBD2 (7 bases). V lost 0 bases and J 5 bases, leaving 8 bases between the germline ends. The CDR3 extends over 13 amino acids. Germline V lookup: CDR1 SGHRS, CDR2 YFSETQ. CDR3 DNA: TGCGCCAGCAGCTTGGAGGGGGGGGAGACCCAGTACTTC. This codes for CASSLEGGETQYF.

This clone occurred once. This chain links TRBV4-1 with TRBJ2-7; 8 positions match TRBD1. The CDR3 totals 14 residues. The junction had 6 bases not matched to a gene; V was cut back by 4 bases and J by 4 bases. Looked up from germline, CDR1 is MGHRA and CDR2 is YSYEKL. The CDR3 here is CASSLRQGTYEQYF. CDR3 sequence (DNA): TGCGCCAGCAGCCTACGACAGGGGACGTACGAGCAGTACTTC.

The chain joins TRBV18 to TRBJ1-1, with D tentatively TRBD1 (5 bases). The V end lost 2 bases, the J end lost 0 bases, and 13 bases lay between the germline ends. Germline lookup yields CDR1 KGHSH and CDR2 LQKENI. CDR3 length equals 16 residues. The CDR3 loop is CASSPGAGRMNTEAFF. The CDR3, as DNA: TGTGCCAGCTCACCAGGGGCAGGGCGAATGAACACTGAAGCTTTCTTT.

The chain has TRBV18 and TRBJ2-1; tentatively, D is TRBD1 (5 bases). V lost 3 bases, J lost 2 bases, and 11 bases lay in between. This CDR3 is built from 15 residues. From germline, CDR1 is KGHSH and CDR2 LQKENI. The CDR3 DNA reads TGTGCCAGCTCACCCGAATGGGGCACCTACAATGAGCAGTTCTTC. It codes for CASSPEWGTYNEQFF.

Here the CDR3 DNA reads TGTGCCAGCAGTTTAGGAGGGGAGAACTATGGCTACACCTTC. This gives the protein CASSLGGENYGYTF. This sequence joins TRBV27 and TRBJ1-2; a possible D gene is TRBD1 (5 bases). V was pared by 2 bases and J by 2 bases, with 9 bases between. The CDR3 consists of 14 residues. Germline V gene data show CDR1 as MNHEY and CDR2 as SMNVEV (reference sequence).

The genes are TRBV10-3 and TRBJ2-6; the D gene is possibly TRBD1 (6 bases). This CDR3 has 16 amino acids. The V end was cut by 10 bases, the J end by 2 bases, with 18 bases between. The V gene's germline CDR1 is ENHRY and CDR2 SYGVKD. In nucleotides, the CDR3 is TGTGCCACTAGGGCAGGGGAAGTTACTGGGGCCAACGTCCTGACTTTC. Its translation is CATRAGEVTGANVLTF.